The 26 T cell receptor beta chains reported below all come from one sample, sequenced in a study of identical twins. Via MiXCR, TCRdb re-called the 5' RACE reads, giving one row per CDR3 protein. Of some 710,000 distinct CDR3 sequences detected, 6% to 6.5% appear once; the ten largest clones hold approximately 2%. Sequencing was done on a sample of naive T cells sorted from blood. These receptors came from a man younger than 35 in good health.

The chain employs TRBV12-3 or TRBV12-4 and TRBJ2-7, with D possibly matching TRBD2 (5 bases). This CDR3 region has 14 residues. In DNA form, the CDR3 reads TGTGCCGGCAGTTTAGCGCATCGAGACTACGAGCAGTACGTC. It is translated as CAGSLAHRDYEQYV.

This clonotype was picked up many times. The CDR3 is CSVETGGLYEQYF. The CDR3, as DNA: TGCAGCGTCGAAACAGGGGGCCTCTACGAGCAGTACTTC. The gene calls are TRBV29-1 and TRBJ2-7; 9 nucleotides align to TRBD1. This CDR3 region has 13 residues. Germline assignment: CDR1 SQVTM and CDR2 ANQGSEA. Losses at the gene ends were 6 bases for V and 3 bases for J; bases not matched to a gene: 6.

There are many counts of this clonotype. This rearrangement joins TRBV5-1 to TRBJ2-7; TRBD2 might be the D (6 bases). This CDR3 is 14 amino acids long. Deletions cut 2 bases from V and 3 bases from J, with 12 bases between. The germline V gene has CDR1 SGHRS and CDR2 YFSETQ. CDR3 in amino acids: CASSFGAGHYEQYF. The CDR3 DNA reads TGCGCCAGCAGCTTCGGTGCGGGGCACTACGAGCAGTACTTC.

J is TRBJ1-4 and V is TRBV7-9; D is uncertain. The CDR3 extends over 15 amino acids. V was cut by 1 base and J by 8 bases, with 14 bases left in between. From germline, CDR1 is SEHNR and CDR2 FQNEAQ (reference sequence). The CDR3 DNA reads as TGTGCCAGCAGCTTAGGACCTTCCGGTAGCGAAAAACTGTTTTTT. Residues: CASSLGPSGSEKLFF. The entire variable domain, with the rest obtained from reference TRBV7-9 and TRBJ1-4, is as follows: DTGVSQNPRHKITKRGQNVTFRCDPISEHNRLYWYRQTLGQGPEFLTYFQNEAQLEKSRLLSDRFSAERPKGSFSTLEIQRTEQGDSAMYLCASSLGPSGSEKLFFGSGTQLSVL.

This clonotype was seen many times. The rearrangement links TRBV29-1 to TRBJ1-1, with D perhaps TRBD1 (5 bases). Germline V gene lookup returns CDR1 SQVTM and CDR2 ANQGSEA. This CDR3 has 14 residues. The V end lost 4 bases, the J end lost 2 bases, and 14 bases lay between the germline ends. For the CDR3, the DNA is TGCAGCGTTGGCGGGATGGGGGTCAACACTGAAGCTTTCTTT. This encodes CSVGGMGVNTEAFF.

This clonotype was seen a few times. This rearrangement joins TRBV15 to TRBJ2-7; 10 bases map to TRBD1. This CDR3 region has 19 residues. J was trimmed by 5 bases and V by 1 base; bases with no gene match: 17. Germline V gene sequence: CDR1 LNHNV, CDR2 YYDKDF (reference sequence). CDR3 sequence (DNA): TGTGCCACCAGCAGAGGAAGGGTTCCGGGACAGGGGTCGTCCCACGAGCAGTACGTC. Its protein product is CATSRGRVPGQGSSHEQYV.

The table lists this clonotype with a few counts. This CDR3 reads CASSSINNPWSSAGRPYEQYF. DNA of the CDR3: TGTGCCAGCAGTTCCATAAATAACCCATGGTCTTCGGCGGGCCGGCCCTACGAGCAGTACTTC. The V gene is TRBV7-2, the J gene TRBJ2-7, with D perhaps TRBD2 (5 bases). The CDR3 contains 21 residues. Germline CDR1 is SGHTA and CDR2 is FQGNSA. V lost 6 bases and J 2 bases, leaving 35 bases between the germline ends.

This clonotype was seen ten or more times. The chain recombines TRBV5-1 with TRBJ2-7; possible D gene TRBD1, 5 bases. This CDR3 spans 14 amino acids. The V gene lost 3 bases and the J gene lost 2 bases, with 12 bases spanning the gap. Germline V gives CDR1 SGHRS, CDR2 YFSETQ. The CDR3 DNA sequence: TGCGCCAGCAGCTGGGGATCAGGGACCTACGAGCAGTACTTC. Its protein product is CASSWGSGTYEQYF.

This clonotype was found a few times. CDR3 protein: CASSPYNYPEDTQYF. CDR3 coding DNA: TGTGCCAGCAGCCCCTACAACTACCCTGAAGATACGCAGTATTTT. The V call is TRBV14, the J call TRBJ2-3; no firm D call. Per germline, CDR1 SGHDN and CDR2 FVKESK. V lost 4 bases and J lost 5, with 16 bases in between. The CDR3 extends over 15 amino acids.

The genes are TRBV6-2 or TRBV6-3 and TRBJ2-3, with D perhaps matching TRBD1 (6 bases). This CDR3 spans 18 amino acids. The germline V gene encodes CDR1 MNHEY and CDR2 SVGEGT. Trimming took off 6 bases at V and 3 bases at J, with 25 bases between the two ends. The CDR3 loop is CASRRLKGASGVTDTQYF. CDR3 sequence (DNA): TGTGCCAGCAGACGCCTAAAGGGCGCGTCAGGGGTGACAGATACGCAGTATTTT.

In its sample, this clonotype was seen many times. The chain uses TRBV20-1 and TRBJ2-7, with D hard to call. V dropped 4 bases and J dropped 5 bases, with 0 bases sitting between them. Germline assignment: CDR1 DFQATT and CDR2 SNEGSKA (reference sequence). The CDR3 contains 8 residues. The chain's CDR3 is CSANEQYF. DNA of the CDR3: TGCAGTGCTAACGAGCAGTACTTC.

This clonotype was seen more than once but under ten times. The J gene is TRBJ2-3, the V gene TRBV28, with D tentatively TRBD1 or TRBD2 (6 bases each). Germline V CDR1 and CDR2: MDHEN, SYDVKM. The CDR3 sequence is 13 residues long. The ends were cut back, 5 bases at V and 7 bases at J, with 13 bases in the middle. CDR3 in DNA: TGTGCCAGCAGTCTGGGGGGCGCACATACGCAGTATTTT. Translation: CASSLGGAHTQYF.

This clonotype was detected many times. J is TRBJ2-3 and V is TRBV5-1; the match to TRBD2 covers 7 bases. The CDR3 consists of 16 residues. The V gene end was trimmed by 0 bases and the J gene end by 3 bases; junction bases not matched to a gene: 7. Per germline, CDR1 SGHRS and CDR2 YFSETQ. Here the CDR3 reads CASSLAPSGATDTQYF. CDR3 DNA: TGCGCCAGCAGCTTGGCCCCTAGCGGAGCTACAGATACGCAGTATTTT.

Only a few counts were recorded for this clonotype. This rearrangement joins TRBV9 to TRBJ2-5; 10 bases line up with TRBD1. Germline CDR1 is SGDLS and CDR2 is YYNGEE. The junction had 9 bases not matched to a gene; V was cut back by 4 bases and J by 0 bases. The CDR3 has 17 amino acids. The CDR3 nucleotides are TGTGCCAGCAGCCAGGGACAGGGGAGGGTCCACCAAGAGACCCAGTACTTC. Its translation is CASSQGQGRVHQETQYF.

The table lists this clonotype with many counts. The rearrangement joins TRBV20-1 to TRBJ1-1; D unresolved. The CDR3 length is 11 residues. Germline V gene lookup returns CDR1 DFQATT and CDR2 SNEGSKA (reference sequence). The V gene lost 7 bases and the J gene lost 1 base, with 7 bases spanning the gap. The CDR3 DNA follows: TGCAGTGTAAGACAGAACACTGAAGCTTTCTTT. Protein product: CSVRQNTEAFF.

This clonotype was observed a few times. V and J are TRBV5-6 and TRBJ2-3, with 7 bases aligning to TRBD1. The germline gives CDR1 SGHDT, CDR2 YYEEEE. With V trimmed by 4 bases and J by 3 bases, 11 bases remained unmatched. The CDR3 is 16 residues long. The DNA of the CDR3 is TGTGCCAGCAGCGGAGCCAGGGGGTCGGGGACAGATACGCAGTATTTT. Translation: CASSGARGSGTDTQYF.

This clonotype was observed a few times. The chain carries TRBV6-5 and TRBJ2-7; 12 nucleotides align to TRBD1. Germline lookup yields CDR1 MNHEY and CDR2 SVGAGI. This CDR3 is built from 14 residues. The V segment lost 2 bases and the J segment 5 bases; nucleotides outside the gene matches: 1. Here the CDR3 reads CASSYGTGGDEQYF. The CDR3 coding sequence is TGTGCCAGCAGTTACGGGACAGGGGGCGACGAGCAGTACTTC.

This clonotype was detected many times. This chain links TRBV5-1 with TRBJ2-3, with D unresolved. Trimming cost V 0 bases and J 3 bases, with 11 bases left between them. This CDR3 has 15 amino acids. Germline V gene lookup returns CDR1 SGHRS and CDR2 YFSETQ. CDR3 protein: CASSLASVITDTQYF. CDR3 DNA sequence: TGCGCCAGCAGCTTGGCCAGCGTAATTACAGATACGCAGTATTTT.

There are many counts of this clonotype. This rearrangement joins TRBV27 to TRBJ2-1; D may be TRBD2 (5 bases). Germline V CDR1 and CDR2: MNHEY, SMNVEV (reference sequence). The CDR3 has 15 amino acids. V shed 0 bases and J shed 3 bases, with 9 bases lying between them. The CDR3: CASSLSNGIYNEQFF. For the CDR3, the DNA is TGTGCCAGCAGTTTATCAAACGGGATCTACAATGAGCAGTTCTTC.

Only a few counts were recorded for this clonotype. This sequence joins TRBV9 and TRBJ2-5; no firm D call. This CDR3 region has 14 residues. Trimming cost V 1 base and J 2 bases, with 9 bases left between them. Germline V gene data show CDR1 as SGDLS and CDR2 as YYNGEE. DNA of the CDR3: TGTGCCAGCAGCGTATCCACCGGGCAAGAGACCCAGTACTTC. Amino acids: CASSVSTGQETQYF.

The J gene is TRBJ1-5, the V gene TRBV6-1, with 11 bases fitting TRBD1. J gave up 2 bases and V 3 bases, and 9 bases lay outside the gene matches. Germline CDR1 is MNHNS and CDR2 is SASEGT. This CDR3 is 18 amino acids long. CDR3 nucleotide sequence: TGTGCCAGCAGTGACACCGAAAGGACAGGGGGCCGCAATCAGCCCCAGCATTTT. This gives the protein CASSDTERTGGRNQPQHF.

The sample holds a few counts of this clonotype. DNA of the CDR3: TGTGCCAGCAGGGCACAGACAGGGAACGAGCAGTACGTC. Encoded protein: CASRAQTGNEQYV. J is TRBJ2-7 and V is TRBV2, with 7 bases that match TRBD1. In germline, CDR1 is SNHLY, CDR2 FYNNEI. After removal of 6 bases from V and 5 bases from J, the junction contained 7 bases not matched to a gene. The CDR3 spans 13 residues.

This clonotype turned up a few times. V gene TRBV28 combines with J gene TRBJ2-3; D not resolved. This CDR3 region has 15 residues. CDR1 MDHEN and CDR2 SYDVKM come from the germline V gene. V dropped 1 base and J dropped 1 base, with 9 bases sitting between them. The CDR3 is CASSLYALGTDTQYF. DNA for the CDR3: TGTGCCAGCAGTTTATACGCCTTGGGCACAGATACGCAGTATTTT.

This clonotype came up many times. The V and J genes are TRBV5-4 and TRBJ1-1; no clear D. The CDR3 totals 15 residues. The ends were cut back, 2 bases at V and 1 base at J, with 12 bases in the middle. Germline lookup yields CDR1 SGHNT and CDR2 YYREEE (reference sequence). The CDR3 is CASSLEGIRNTEAFF. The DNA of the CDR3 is TGTGCCAGCAGCTTAGAAGGGATAAGGAACACTGAAGCTTTCTTT.

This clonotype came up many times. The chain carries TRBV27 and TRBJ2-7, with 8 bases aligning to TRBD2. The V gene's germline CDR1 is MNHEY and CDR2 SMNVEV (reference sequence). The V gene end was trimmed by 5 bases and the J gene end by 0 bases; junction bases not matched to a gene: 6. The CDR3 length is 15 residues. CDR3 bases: TGTGCCAGCAGTCCCGAACTAGCGGCCTCCTACGAGCAGTACTTC. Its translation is CASSPELAASYEQYF.

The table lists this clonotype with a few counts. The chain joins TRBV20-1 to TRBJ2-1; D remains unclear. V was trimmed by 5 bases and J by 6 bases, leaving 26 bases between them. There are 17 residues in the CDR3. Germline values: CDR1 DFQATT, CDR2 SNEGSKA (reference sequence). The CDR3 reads CSAVSAIKDLILNEQFF. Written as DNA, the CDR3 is TGCAGTGCTGTCTCGGCAATAAAGGACCTAATACTCAATGAGCAGTTCTTC.